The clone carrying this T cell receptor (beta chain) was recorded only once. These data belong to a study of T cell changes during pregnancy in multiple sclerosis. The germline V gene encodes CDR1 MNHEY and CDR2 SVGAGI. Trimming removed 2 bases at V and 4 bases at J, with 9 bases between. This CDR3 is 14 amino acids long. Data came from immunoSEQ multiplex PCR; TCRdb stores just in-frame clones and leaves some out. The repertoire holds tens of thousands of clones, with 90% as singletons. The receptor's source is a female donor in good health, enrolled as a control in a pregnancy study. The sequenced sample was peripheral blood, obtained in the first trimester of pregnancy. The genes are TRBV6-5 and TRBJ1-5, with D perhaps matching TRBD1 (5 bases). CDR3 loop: CASSYGAENQPQHF. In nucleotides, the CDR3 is TGTGCCAGCAGTTACGGGGCAGAGAATCAGCCCCAGCATTTT.